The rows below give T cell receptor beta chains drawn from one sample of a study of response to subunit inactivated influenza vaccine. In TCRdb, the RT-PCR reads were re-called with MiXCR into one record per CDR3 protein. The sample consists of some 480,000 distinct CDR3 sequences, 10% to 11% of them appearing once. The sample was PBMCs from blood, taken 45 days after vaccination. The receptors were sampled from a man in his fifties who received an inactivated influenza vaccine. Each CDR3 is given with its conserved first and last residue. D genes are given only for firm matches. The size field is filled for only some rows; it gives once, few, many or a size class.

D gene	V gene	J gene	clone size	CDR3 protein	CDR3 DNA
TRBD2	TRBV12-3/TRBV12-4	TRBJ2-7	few	CASSLGGGKYEQYF	TGTGCCAGCAGTTTAGGCGGGGGGAAATACGAGCAGTACTTC
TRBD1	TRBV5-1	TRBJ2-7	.	CASWGQGANEQYF	TGCGCCAGTTGGGGACAGGGGGCCAACGAGCAGTACTTC
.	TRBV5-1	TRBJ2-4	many	CASSLPASAKNIQYF	TGCGCCAGCAGCTTGCCGGCTAGCGCCAAAAACATTCAGTACTTC
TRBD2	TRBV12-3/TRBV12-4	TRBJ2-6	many	CASSLGGGSSGANVLTF	TGTGCCAGCAGTTTGGGGGGAGGGAGCTCTGGGGCCAACGTCCTGACTTTC
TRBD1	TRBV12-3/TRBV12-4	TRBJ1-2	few	CASSTQTGIYGYTF	TGTGCCAGCAGTACCCAGACAGGGATCTATGGCTACACCTTC
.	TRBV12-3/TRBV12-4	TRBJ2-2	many	CASSWDSSRGELFF	TGTGCCAGCAGTTGGGACTCGAGCAGGGGGGAGCTGTTTTTT
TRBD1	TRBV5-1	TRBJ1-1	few	CASSRGTGVFELAEAFF	TGCGCCAGCAGCAGAGGGACAGGGGTATTTGAACTTGCTGAAGCTTTCTTT
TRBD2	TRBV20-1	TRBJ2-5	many	CSARGLLAVQETQYF	TGCAGTGCTAGAGGACTCCTAGCGGTCCAAGAGACCCAGTACTTC
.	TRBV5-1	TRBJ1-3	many	CASSSGDSGNTIYF	TGCGCCAGCAGCAGCGGGGACTCTGGAAACACCATATATTTT
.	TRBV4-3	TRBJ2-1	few	CASSQAGTNGNEQFF	TGCGCCAGCAGCCAGGCCGGGACAAACGGCAATGAGCAGTTCTTC
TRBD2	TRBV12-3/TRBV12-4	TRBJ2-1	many	CASSHSLAGGYNEQFF	TGTGCCAGCAGTCACTCTCTAGCGGGGGGATACAATGAGCAGTTCTTC
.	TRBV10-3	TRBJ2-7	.	CAISESYGPDEQYF	TGTGCCATCAGTGAGAGCTACGGGCCAGACGAGCAGTACTTC
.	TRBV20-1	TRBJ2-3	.	CSARLGLNTDTQYF	TGCAGTGCTAGACTGGGACTTAACACAGATACGCAGTATTTT
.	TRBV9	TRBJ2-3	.	CASSVQGNTDTQYF	TGTGCCAGCAGCGTTCAGGGCAACACAGATACGCAGTATTTT
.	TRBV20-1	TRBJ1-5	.	CSAIEGTQPQHF	TGCAGTGCTATCGAGGGTACCCAGCCCCAGCATTTT
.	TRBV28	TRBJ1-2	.	CASSNTESIDYGYTF	TGTGCCAGCAGCAATACAGAGAGTATTGACTATGGCTACACCTTC
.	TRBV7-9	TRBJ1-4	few	CASSLGGGLNEKLFF	TGTGCCAGCAGCTTAGGGGGGGGCCTGAATGAAAAACTGTTTTTT
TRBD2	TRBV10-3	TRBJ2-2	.	CAISGDAGVRTGELFF	TGTGCCATCAGTGGGGACGCGGGGGTACGGACCGGGGAGCTGTTTTTT
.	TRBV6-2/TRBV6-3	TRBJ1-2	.	CASSYSKGQTNYGYTF	TGTGCCAGCAGTTACTCGAAAGGGCAGACTAACTATGGCTACACCTTC
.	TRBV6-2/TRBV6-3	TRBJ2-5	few	CASSRFMEQETQYF	TGTGCCAGCAGCCGTTTTATGGAACAAGAGACCCAGTACTTC
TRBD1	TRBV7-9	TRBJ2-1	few	CASSSTGGSDEQFF	TGTGCCAGCAGCTCGACAGGGGGTAGCGATGAGCAGTTCTTC
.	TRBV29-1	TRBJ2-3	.	CSVEFGGGGDTQYF	TGCAGCGTTGAGTTTGGCGGGGGCGGGGATACGCAGTATTTT
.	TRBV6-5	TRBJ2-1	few	CASSYSKIPGSLYNEQFF	TGTGCCAGCAGTTACTCGAAAATACCGGGGAGTCTCTACAATGAGCAGTTCTTC
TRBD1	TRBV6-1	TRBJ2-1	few	CASSPARDRVNEQFF	TGTGCCAGCAGTCCTGCCCGGGACAGGGTCAATGAGCAGTTCTTC
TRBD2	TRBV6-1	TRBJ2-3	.	CAGSYSGALDTQYF	TGTGCCGGATCTTATAGCGGGGCCCTCGATACGCAGTATTTT
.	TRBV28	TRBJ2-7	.	CASSFRGLRPPEQYF	TGTGCCAGCAGTTTTAGGGGACTGCGGCCTCCCGAGCAGTACTTC
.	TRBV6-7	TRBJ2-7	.	CASMKGNEQYF	TGTGCCAGCATGAAGGGAAACGAGCAGTACTTC
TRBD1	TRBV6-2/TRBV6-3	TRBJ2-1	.	CASSYNRGIYNEQFF	TGTGCCAGCAGTTACAACAGGGGCATCTACAATGAGCAGTTCTTC
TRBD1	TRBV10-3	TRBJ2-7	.	CAISDNRGYEQYF	TGTGCCATCAGTGACAACAGGGGCTACGAGCAGTACTTC
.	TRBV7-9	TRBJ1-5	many	CASSLASRNQPQHF	TGTGCCAGCAGCTTAGCAAGCCGGAATCAGCCCCAGCATTTT
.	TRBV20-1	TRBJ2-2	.	CSARPRANTGELFF	TGCAGTGCTAGACCCAGGGCGAACACCGGGGAGCTGTTTTTT
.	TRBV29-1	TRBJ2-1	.	CSVLIVRGGDNEQFF	TGCAGCGTCCTTATCGTTCGGGGTGGAGACAATGAGCAGTTCTTC
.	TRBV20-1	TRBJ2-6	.	CSALGTSGQDSGANVLTF	TGCAGTGCCTTGGGGACGTCAGGCCAGGACTCTGGGGCCAACGTCCTGACTTTC
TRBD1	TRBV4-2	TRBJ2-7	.	CASSQPGQALPYEQYF	TGTGCCAGCAGCCAACCTGGACAGGCTCTACCCTACGAGCAGTACTTC
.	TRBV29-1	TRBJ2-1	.	CSVEDFRTPEQFF	TGCAGCGTTGAAGATTTTCGGACACCCGAGCAGTTCTTC
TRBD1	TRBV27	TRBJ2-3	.	CASSLRTGGRSDTQYF	TGTGCCAGCAGTTTACGGACAGGGGGCAGGTCAGATACGCAGTATTTT
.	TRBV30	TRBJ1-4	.	CAWSVPPVYAVANEKLFF	TGTGCCTGGAGTGTACCCCCCGTGTATGCGGTAGCTAATGAAAAACTGTTTTTT
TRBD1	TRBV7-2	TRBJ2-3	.	CASSRDRGFRTDTQYF	TGTGCCAGCAGCCGGGACAGAGGCTTCCGCACAGATACGCAGTATTTT
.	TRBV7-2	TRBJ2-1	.	CASRLSTYNEQFF	TGTGCCAGCCGCCTTTCAACCTACAATGAGCAGTTCTTC
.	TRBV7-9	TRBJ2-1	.	CASSLMEGRGFGNEQFF	TGTGCCAGCAGCTTAATGGAGGGGAGAGGGTTTGGAAATGAGCAGTTCTTC
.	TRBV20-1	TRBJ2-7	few	CSADAPGRDYEQYF	TGCAGTGCCGACGCCCCCGGGAGAGACTACGAGCAGTACTTC
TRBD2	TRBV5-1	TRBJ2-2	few	CASSLSRLAGGANTGELFF	TGCGCCAGCAGCTTGAGTCGGCTAGCGGGGGGCGCGAACACCGGGGAGCTGTTTTTT
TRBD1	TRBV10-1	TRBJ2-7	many	CASSSTDRVSAYEQYF	TGCGCCAGCAGCTCTACCGACAGGGTCAGCGCCTACGAGCAGTACTTC
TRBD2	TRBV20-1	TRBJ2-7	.	CSASGAGAEIYEQYF	TGCAGTGCTAGCGGAGCGGGGGCCGAGATCTACGAGCAGTACTTC
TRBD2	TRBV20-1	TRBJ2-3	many	CSALSGGGALDTQYF	TGCAGTGCTTTATCCGGCGGGGGGGCTTTGGATACGCAGTATTTT
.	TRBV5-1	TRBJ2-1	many	CASSLGHSSYNEQFF	TGCGCCAGCAGCTTGGGGCACTCCTCCTACAATGAGCAGTTCTTC
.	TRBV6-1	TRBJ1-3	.	CASSEAGGGSSSGNTIYF	TGTGCCAGCAGTGAAGCTGGGGGCGGTTCGAGCTCTGGAAACACCATATATTTT
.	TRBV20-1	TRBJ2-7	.	CSARTRDSYEQYF	TGCAGTGCGAGAACCCGGGACTCCTACGAGCAGTACTTC
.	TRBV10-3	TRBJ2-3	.	CAIRAGTGVTDTQYF	TGTGCCATCAGAGCCGGGACCGGAGTCACAGATACGCAGTATTTT
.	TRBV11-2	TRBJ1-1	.	CASSPDGGFNTEAFF	TGTGCCAGCAGCCCCGACGGGGGGTTTAACACTGAAGCTTTCTTT
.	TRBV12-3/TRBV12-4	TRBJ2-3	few	CASSFSRPTDTQYF	TGTGCCAGCAGTTTTTCTAGACCCACAGATACGCAGTATTTT
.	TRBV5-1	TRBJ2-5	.	CASREEAETQYF	TGCGCCAGCAGGGAGGAGGCAGAGACCCAGTACTTC
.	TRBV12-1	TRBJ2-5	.	CASSFDHRQSQETQYF	TGTGCCAGCAGCTTTGACCATAGACAGTCACAAGAGACCCAGTACTTC
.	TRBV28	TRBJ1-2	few	CASSFGQRYGYTF	TGTGCCAGCAGTTTCGGACAGCGCTATGGCTACACCTTC
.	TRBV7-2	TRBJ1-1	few	CASSSRNTEAFF	TGTGCCAGCAGCTCCAGAAACACTGAAGCTTTCTTT